The clone carrying this T cell receptor beta chain has a handful of counts. Its cognate antigen is unknown. The source of the sample is a study of shared clonotypes between healthy human individuals. Study conclusions and caveats: Tissues were not sampled, only blood, and their repertoires likely differ.

This was a deep-level run. Unsorted PBMC samples were amplified in replicate PCRs containing roughly 300 ng DNA, tens of thousands of T cell genomes. The sequencing of unsorted PBMC DNA took place on ten immunoSEQ deep assay plates. Clones were sequenced by immunoSEQ multiplex PCR, and TCRdb holds only the in-frame ones, with some missing. Counted here are about half a million clones, more than 75% occurring once; the ten biggest clones make up more than 10%. The sequencing input was PBMCs. This receptor was obtained from a middle-aged woman in good health. Some clones in this sample may be carry-over from other donors' samples.

The chain's CDR3 is CASSSAFPGRPNWEQYF. The CDR3 nucleotides are TGTGCCAGCAGCTCCGCCTTCCCGGGACGGCCGAATTGGGAGCAGTACTTC. The chain joins TRBV7-8 to TRBJ2-7, with D perhaps matching TRBD1 or TRBD2 (5 bases each). There are 17 residues in the CDR3. Per germline, CDR1 SGHVS and CDR2 FQNEAQ. V shed 4 bases and J shed 7 bases, with 26 bases lying between them.